Listed below are T cell receptor beta chains from one sample, sequenced in a study of T cells in Graves' hyperthyroidism and ophthalmopathy. TCRdb ran MiXCR on the multiplex PCR reads and lists one entry per CDR3 protein. This table has 500,000 to 800,000 distinct CDR3 sequences, 45% appearing once. The sequenced material came from peripheral blood or thyroid tissue (not recorded which). These receptors were taken from an adult man with Graves' disease, either hyperthyroidism or ophthalmopathy (not recorded which). Both conserved end residues are part of each CDR3. Fields, in order: V gene, clone size, D gene, J gene, CDR3 protein, CDR3 DNA. A D gene is named only where the DNA matches it firmly. Expanded clones are given a class, and other clones once, few, many or no size at all.

v_gene: TRBV7-2
abundance: few
d_gene: -
j_gene: TRBJ2-7
CDR3aa: CASSRSSASYEQYF
CDR3nt: TGTGCCAGCAGCCGATCTAGCGCCTCCTACGAGCAGTACTTC

v_gene: TRBV2
abundance: many
d_gene: TRBD1
j_gene: TRBJ2-5
CDR3aa: CASHRGVGETQYF
CDR3nt: TGTGCCAGCCACAGGGGAGTGGGAGAGACCCAGTACTTC

v_gene: TRBV6-5
abundance: few
d_gene: -
j_gene: TRBJ1-6
CDR3aa: CASSRARYNSPLHF
CDR3nt: TGTGCCAGCAGTCGCGCCAGATATAATTCACCCCTCCACTTT

v_gene: TRBV2
abundance: -
d_gene: TRBD2
j_gene: TRBJ2-7
CDR3aa: CASSEIRLASHEQYF
CDR3nt: TGTGCCAGCAGTGAAATTAGACTAGCGTCCCACGAGCAGTACTTC

v_gene: TRBV6-2/TRBV6-3
abundance: few
d_gene: -
j_gene: TRBJ1-5
CDR3aa: CAQGQPQHF
CDR3nt: TGTGCCCAGGGGCAGCCCCAGCATTTT

v_gene: TRBV19
abundance: -
d_gene: -
j_gene: TRBJ2-2
CDR3aa: CASSIRASGELFF
CDR3nt: TGTGCCAGTAGTATACGAGCGTCCGGGGAGCTGTTTTTT

v_gene: TRBV25-1
abundance: -
d_gene: -
j_gene: TRBJ2-5
CDR3aa: CASSGSTGRARETQYF
CDR3nt: TGTGCCAGCAGTGGATCGACAGGGAGGGCCAGGGAGACCCAGTACTTC

v_gene: TRBV9
abundance: -
d_gene: -
j_gene: TRBJ1-2
CDR3aa: CASSVVETEFNYGYTF
CDR3nt: TGTGCCAGCAGCGTAGTGGAGACAGAGTTTAACTATGGCTACACCTTC

v_gene: TRBV7-2
abundance: -
d_gene: -
j_gene: TRBJ2-7
CDR3aa: CASSAQTYEQYF
CDR3nt: TGTGCCAGCAGCGCCCAAACCTACGAGCAGTACTTC

v_gene: TRBV2
abundance: many
d_gene: -
j_gene: TRBJ1-4
CDR3aa: CATDRLPNEKLFF
CDR3nt: TGTGCCACAGACAGACTGCCTAATGAAAAACTGTTTTTT

v_gene: TRBV9
abundance: -
d_gene: -
j_gene: TRBJ1-1
CDR3aa: CASSAQGLMSTEAFF
CDR3nt: TGTGCCAGCAGCGCCCAGGGGCTCATGAGCACTGAAGCTTTCTTT

v_gene: TRBV7-9
abundance: many
d_gene: TRBD1
j_gene: TRBJ1-1
CDR3aa: CASSLKTGVNTEAFF
CDR3nt: TGTGCCAGCAGCCTAAAGACAGGGGTGAACACTGAAGCTTTCTTT

v_gene: TRBV2
abundance: many
d_gene: TRBD1
j_gene: TRBJ1-2
CDR3aa: CASRGQGSYGYTF
CDR3nt: TGTGCCAGCAGAGGACAGGGGAGCTATGGCTACACCTTC

v_gene: TRBV2
abundance: once
d_gene: -
j_gene: TRBJ1-3
CDR3aa: CASSDRESGNTIYF
CDR3nt: TGTGCCAGCAGTGACAGGGAGTCAGGAAACACCATATATTTT

v_gene: TRBV7-8
abundance: many
d_gene: -
j_gene: TRBJ1-2
CDR3aa: CASSLSPQGDGYTF
CDR3nt: TGTGCCAGCAGCTTAAGTCCGCAGGGAGATGGCTACACCTTC

v_gene: TRBV20-1
abundance: few
d_gene: -
j_gene: TRBJ2-5
CDR3aa: CSARDLLEAKGPWETQYF
CDR3nt: TGCAGTGCTAGAGATCTACTAGAGGCCAAAGGGCCGTGGGAGACCCAGTACTTC

v_gene: TRBV5-1
abundance: -
d_gene: TRBD1
j_gene: TRBJ2-7
CDR3aa: CASSNSGTASSYEQYF
CDR3nt: TGCGCCAGCAGCAACTCCGGGACAGCTAGCTCCTACGAGCAGTACTTC

v_gene: TRBV6-5
abundance: few
d_gene: TRBD1
j_gene: TRBJ2-7
CDR3aa: CASSRTGSLSEQYF
CDR3nt: TGTGCCAGCAGTCGGACAGGGTCACTCAGCGAGCAGTACTTC

v_gene: TRBV9
abundance: -
d_gene: -
j_gene: TRBJ1-3
CDR3aa: CASTAGEHSGNTIYF
CDR3nt: TGTGCCAGCACAGCGGGTGAGCACTCTGGAAACACCATATATTTT

v_gene: TRBV7-9
abundance: -
d_gene: -
j_gene: TRBJ1-1
CDR3aa: CASSSGAGTMNTEAFF
CDR3nt: TGTGCCAGCAGCTCAGGGGCAGGGACCATGAACACTGAAGCTTTCTTT

v_gene: TRBV12-3/TRBV12-4
abundance: -
d_gene: -
j_gene: TRBJ2-5
CDR3aa: CASSYFTESGETQYF
CDR3nt: TGTGCCAGCAGCTACTTTACGGAGAGCGGAGAGACCCAGTACTTC

v_gene: TRBV7-6
abundance: few
d_gene: -
j_gene: TRBJ1-1
CDR3aa: CASSLARGARTEAFF
CDR3nt: TGTGCCAGCAGCTTAGCGCGGGGGGCGAGAACTGAAGCTTTCTTT

v_gene: TRBV20-1
abundance: -
d_gene: TRBD1
j_gene: TRBJ1-5
CDR3aa: CSARTGTDSNQPQHF
CDR3nt: TGCAGTGCTAGAACCGGGACAGATAGCAATCAGCCCCAGCATTTT

v_gene: TRBV6-6
abundance: few
d_gene: TRBD1
j_gene: TRBJ1-5
CDR3aa: CASSPYDRALIHF
CDR3nt: TGTGCCAGCAGTCCCTACGACAGGGCCCTGATACATTTT

v_gene: TRBV2
abundance: -
d_gene: -
j_gene: TRBJ2-5
CDR3aa: CASSEEGNGKETQYF
CDR3nt: TGTGCCAGCAGTGAAGAGGGTAACGGGAAAGAGACCCAGTACTTC

v_gene: TRBV7-9
abundance: -
d_gene: TRBD1
j_gene: TRBJ2-6
CDR3aa: CASSPRQGTGANVLTF
CDR3nt: TGTGCCAGCAGCCCCAGACAGGGTACGGGGGCCAACGTCCTGACTTTC

v_gene: TRBV7-9
abundance: few
d_gene: -
j_gene: TRBJ2-7
CDR3aa: CASSPLSAGSAPYEQYF
CDR3nt: TGTGCCAGCAGTCCCCTATCCGCCGGGAGTGCCCCCTACGAGCAGTACTTC

v_gene: TRBV7-9
abundance: -
d_gene: -
j_gene: TRBJ1-2
CDR3aa: CASSLEAVTNYGYTF
CDR3nt: TGTGCCAGCAGCTTGGAGGCGGTCACTAACTATGGCTACACCTTC

v_gene: TRBV19
abundance: -
d_gene: -
j_gene: TRBJ1-2
CDR3aa: CASSIQTSGYGYTF
CDR3nt: TGTGCCAGTAGTATACAGACCTCTGGGTATGGCTACACCTTC

v_gene: TRBV2
abundance: -
d_gene: -
j_gene: TRBJ1-6
CDR3aa: CAQGGESSYNSPLHF
CDR3nt: TGTGCCCAAGGGGGTGAGAGCTCCTATAATTCACCCCTCCACTTT

v_gene: TRBV2
abundance: -
d_gene: -
j_gene: TRBJ2-5
CDR3aa: CASSPISQETQYF
CDR3nt: TGTGCCAGCAGCCCCATTTCCCAGGAGACCCAGTACTTC

v_gene: TRBV11-1
abundance: -
d_gene: -
j_gene: TRBJ2-3
CDR3aa: CASSRDNTDTQYF
CDR3nt: TGTGCCAGCAGCCGGGACAACACAGATACGCAGTATTTT

v_gene: TRBV6-6
abundance: few
d_gene: -
j_gene: TRBJ1-1
CDR3aa: CASRGGTLVNTEAFF
CDR3nt: TGTGCCAGCAGGGGCGGGACACTGGTGAACACTGAAGCTTTCTTT

v_gene: TRBV2
abundance: -
d_gene: -
j_gene: TRBJ2-7
CDR3aa: CASSPGTQEQYF
CDR3nt: TGTGCCAGCAGTCCAGGGACTCAAGAGCAGTACTTC

v_gene: TRBV29-1
abundance: many
d_gene: -
j_gene: TRBJ2-5
CDR3aa: CSVEMGGRETQYF
CDR3nt: TGCAGCGTTGAAATGGGGGGACGGGAGACCCAGTACTTC

v_gene: TRBV14
abundance: -
d_gene: -
j_gene: TRBJ1-1
CDR3aa: CASRRGQGVNTEAFF
CDR3nt: TGTGCCAGCCGCCGGGGGCAAGGGGTGAACACTGAAGCTTTCTTT

v_gene: TRBV16
abundance: -
d_gene: TRBD1
j_gene: TRBJ2-7
CDR3aa: CASSQFDRGLRYEQYF
CDR3nt: TGTGCCAGCAGCCAATTCGACAGGGGGCTACGGTACGAGCAGTACTTC

v_gene: TRBV12-3/TRBV12-4
abundance: -
d_gene: TRBD1
j_gene: TRBJ2-7
CDR3aa: CASKHDRAYEQYF
CDR3nt: TGTGCCAGTAAACACGACAGGGCCTACGAGCAGTACTTC

v_gene: TRBV29-1
abundance: -
d_gene: -
j_gene: TRBJ1-1
CDR3aa: CSVPSPTEAFF
CDR3nt: TGCAGCGTCCCAAGTCCCACTGAAGCTTTCTTT

v_gene: TRBV7-2
abundance: once
d_gene: TRBD1
j_gene: TRBJ2-5
CDR3aa: CASRTGSAQETQYF
CDR3nt: TGTGCCAGCAGGACAGGGTCAGCGCAAGAGACCCAGTACTTC

v_gene: TRBV9
abundance: -
d_gene: -
j_gene: TRBJ2-7
CDR3aa: CASSTTGSSYEQYF
CDR3nt: TGTGCCAGCAGCACGACAGGAAGCTCCTACGAGCAGTACTTC

v_gene: TRBV5-1
abundance: few
d_gene: -
j_gene: TRBJ2-7
CDR3aa: CASSVEGGEQYF
CDR3nt: TGCGCCAGCAGCGTGGAAGGCGGCGAGCAGTACTTC

v_gene: TRBV5-6
abundance: -
d_gene: -
j_gene: TRBJ1-5
CDR3aa: CASSPAGIDQPQHF
CDR3nt: TGTGCCAGCAGCCCCGCCGGGATCGATCAGCCCCAGCATTTT

v_gene: TRBV7-2
abundance: -
d_gene: TRBD1
j_gene: TRBJ2-5
CDR3aa: CASSFGSGTGETQYF
CDR3nt: TGTGCCAGCAGTTTCGGGTCCGGGACAGGGGAGACCCAGTACTTC

v_gene: TRBV7-9
abundance: few
d_gene: -
j_gene: TRBJ2-7
CDR3aa: CASSSGDLPPYEQYF
CDR3nt: TGTGCCAGCAGCTCAGGGGACCTCCCCCCTTACGAGCAGTACTTC

v_gene: TRBV10-3
abundance: -
d_gene: TRBD1
j_gene: TRBJ1-6
CDR3aa: CAISVPGTGDSPLHF
CDR3nt: TGTGCCATCAGTGTACCCGGGACAGGGGATTCACCCCTCCACTTT

v_gene: TRBV7-9
abundance: once
d_gene: -
j_gene: TRBJ1-4
CDR3aa: CAGSLNKASEKLFF
CDR3nt: TGTGCCGGCAGCTTGAACAAGGCTTCGGAAAAACTGTTTTTT

v_gene: TRBV5-4
abundance: -
d_gene: -
j_gene: TRBJ1-4
CDR3aa: CASKSPEGTEKLFF
CDR3nt: TGTGCCAGTAAATCGCCGGAGGGCACTGAAAAACTGTTTTTT